Here is one TCR beta chain with its context. It lacks a known antigen. No much larger clonotype is one base removed from it; base qualities were not supplied. Sequences MDHEN (CDR1) and SYDVKM (CDR2) are obtained from the germline V gene. Measured from the cysteine to the phenylalanine, the CDR3 is 15 residues long. Just the 45-base CDR3 DNA is kept, in frame starting at base 1. The germline ends are 19 bases apart after V is trimmed by 6 bases and J by 5 bases. Lesional scalp punch biopsies and peripheral blood were collected from alopecia areata patients. PBMCs were isolated by density centrifugation and stained for CD3, CD4 and CD8, and CD4+ and CD8+ T cells were sorted on a FACSAria. Preparation of the library involved the immunoSEQ multiplex PCR assay. RNA was extracted from all samples and reverse transcribed into cDNA, which served as template for TCR sequencing. First-strand cDNA was synthesized with SuperScript III using a 2:1 mix of oligo-dT and random hexamers. A synthetic immune receptor repertoire was used to gauge amplification bias, and whatever bias remained was removed computationally. In the source study's methods: After raw reads were preprocessed to remove errors, the CDR3 was defined following IMGT conventions as running from the conserved cysteine to phenylalanine. Clonality was calculated as 1 minus Shannon entropy normalized by log2 of the number of productive unique TCRs. Scalp TCRbeta sequences were cross-referenced with sorted blood CD4 and CD8 repertoires so that the CD4 or CD8 identity of scalp clones could be inferred. TCRdb carries this immuneACCESS record with in-frame sequences only. Its versions omit some clonotypes, under half of them owing to an unresolved V gene in the studies checked, with the rest unexplained. The D gene and trimming were derived from the DNA, and the V and J assignments and clone size from that table. The sample has about 160,000 clones on record, around 47% of them singletons. The top ten clones comprise about 6.4% of the sample.

These data belong to a study of CD8+ T cells in alopecia areata (dated by TCRdb to between 2018 and 2020). For the study in its entirety: The treated patients, all with moderate-to-severe alopecia areata, were enrolled in an open-label pilot trial of oral tofacitinib given at 5 to 10 mg twice daily. The study used high-throughput TCRbeta sequencing to examine T cell clonal expansion in alopecia areata, in both the C3H/HeJ mouse model and human patients. Amplification of TCRbeta CDR3 regions was done by immunoSEQ multiplex PCR using 35 Vbeta forward primers and 13 Jbeta reverse primers. Scalp clonality was compared across normal scalp (n=4), patchy alopecia areata scalp (n=8), and alopecia totalis/universalis scalp (n=8). Tofacitinib-treated patients had biopsies at baseline and at 4 and 24 weeks of treatment, with a later scalp biopsy in several patients. Human TCRbeta sequencing covered scalp tissue and sorted CD4+ and CD8+ peripheral blood T cells from patchy and totalis/universalis alopecia areata patients and healthy controls. RNA was extracted with the PAXgene miRNA kit for fixed scalp, the miRNeasy kit for PBMCs, and the RNeasy kit for mouse skin. Patients stayed on tofacitinib for 6 to 18 months and then had 6 months of follow-up off drug so that delayed response and recurrence could be assessed. The study at large found these results: Scalp TCR repertoire analysis is complicated because resident alphabeta T cells in normal human skin are also sequenced, whereas mouse skin is dominated by gammadelta T cells. Lesional scalp, especially in alopecia totalis/universalis, showed higher clonality and more expanded CD8+ clones than normal scalp, suggesting antigenic drive. TCR sequences shared between patients were less clear than in mice, possibly partly because of HLA diversity in the patient population.

Recombination joined TRBV28 with TRBJ1-2; a confident D gene designation cannot be given. Sequences were obtained from CD4+ T cells sorted from blood. This sequence was found in a human donor with alopecia areata. Read as DNA, the sequence is TGTGCCAGCAGCCGGTCCGGCAACAACCTTTATGGCTACACCTTC. This yields the protein CASSRSGNNLYGYTF.